The 4 T cell receptor beta chains in this list originate from one sample, sequenced in a study of T cells in Graves' hyperthyroidism and ophthalmopathy. The TCR beta CDR3 regions underwent amplification using RNA transcripts as the source. The TCR CDR3 was amplified in a first-round RT-PCR using the HTBI primer set. TCRdb analysed the multiplex PCR reads with MiXCR anew, one entry per CDR3 protein. The sample holds 540,000 or so distinct CDR3 sequences; about 15% are singletons and the top ten take under 8%. The sequenced material came from blood. These receptors were collected from a woman in her twenties or thirties with Graves' hyperthyroidism.

V usage is TRBV4-2 and J usage is TRBJ2-1; 7 nucleotides agree with TRBD2. With V trimmed by 3 bases and J by 7 bases, 6 bases remained unmatched. CDR3 length equals 14 residues. The germline V gene encodes CDR1 LGHNA and CDR2 YNFKEQ. This CDR3 is CASSHPLAVNEQFF. CDR3 nucleotides: TGTGCCAGCAGCCACCCCCTAGCGGTAAATGAGCAGTTCTTC.

The sample holds many counts of this clonotype. The gene calls are TRBV28 and TRBJ1-1, with D unresolved. The CDR3 is made up of 14 amino acids. Germline V gives CDR1 MDHEN, CDR2 SYDVKM. The V and J ends lost 2 bases and 6 bases respectively, with 13 bases between them. The CDR3 nucleotides are TGTGCCAGCAGTTTAGAAGTCTGGTACTCTGAAGCTTTCTTT. Its protein product is CASSLEVWYSEAFF.

In its sample, this clonotype was seen many times. The chain carries TRBV18 and TRBJ2-7; D unclear. Deletions cut 3 bases from V and 2 bases from J, with 14 bases between. Germline V gene data show CDR1 as KGHSH and CDR2 as LQKENI. The CDR3 has 15 residues. The CDR3 nucleotides are TGTGCCAGCTCACCCCAGGTTACCGTACCCTACGAGCAGTACTTC. Encoded protein: CASSPQVTVPYEQYF.

For this clonotype: With a much larger clone just one base away, this may be a read error. The chain combines TRBV5-1 with TRBJ2-7; 7 bases agree with TRBD1. Losses at the gene ends were 0 bases for V and 6 bases for J; bases not matched to a gene: 6. This CDR3 has 14 residues. CDR1 is SGHRS and CDR2 is YFSETQ in the germline V gene. CDR3 sequence (DNA): TGCGCCAGCAGCTTGGAAGGGACAGTCTGCGAGCAGTACTTC. Its protein product is CASSLEGTVCEQYF.